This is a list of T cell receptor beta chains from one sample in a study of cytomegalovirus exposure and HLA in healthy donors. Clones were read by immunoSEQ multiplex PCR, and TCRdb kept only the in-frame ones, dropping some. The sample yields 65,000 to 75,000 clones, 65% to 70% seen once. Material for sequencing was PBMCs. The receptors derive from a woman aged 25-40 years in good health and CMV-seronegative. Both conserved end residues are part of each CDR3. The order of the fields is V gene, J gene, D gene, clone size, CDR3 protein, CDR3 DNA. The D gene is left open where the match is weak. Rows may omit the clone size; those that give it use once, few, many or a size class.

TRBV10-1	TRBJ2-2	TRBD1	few	CARTGGADTGELFF	TGCGCCAGAACAGGGGGCGCAGACACCGGGGAGCTGTTTTTT
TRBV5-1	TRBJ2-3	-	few	CASSLSADATSDTQYF	TGCGCCAGCAGCTTGTCAGCGGATGCCACCTCAGATACGCAGTATTTT
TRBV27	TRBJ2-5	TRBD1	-	CASSFGTGQETQYF	TGTGCCAGCAGTTTTGGGACAGGGCAAGAGACCCAGTACTTC
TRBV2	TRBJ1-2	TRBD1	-	CATNLLTGADYGYTF	TGTGCCACTAACCTGCTGACAGGGGCAGACTATGGCTACACCTTC
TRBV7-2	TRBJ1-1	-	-	CASSLAPPGRAFF	TGTGCCAGCAGCTTAGCTCCCCCAGGGCGGGCTTTCTTT
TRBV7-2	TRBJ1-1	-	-	CASSFRGDATEAFF	TGTGCCAGCAGCTTTCGGGGGGATGCCACTGAAGCTTTCTTT
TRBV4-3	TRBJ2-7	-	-	CASSQRGTTDEQYF	TGCGCCAGCAGCCAGCGGGGAACTACCGACGAGCAGTACTTC
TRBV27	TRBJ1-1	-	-	CASNQAPNTEAFF	TGTGCCAGCAATCAGGCTCCGAACACTGAAGCTTTCTTT
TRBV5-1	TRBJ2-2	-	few	CASSLESRRGGGELFF	TGCGCCAGCAGCTTGGAGTCGCGCCGGGGTGGCGGGGAGCTGTTTTTT
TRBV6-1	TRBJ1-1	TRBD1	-	CASSTTTGSTEAFF	TGTGCCAGCAGCACAACGACAGGGTCCACTGAAGCTTTCTTT
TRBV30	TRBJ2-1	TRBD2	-	CAWSASTSGGTYNEQFF	TGTGCCTGGAGTGCCTCGACTAGCGGGGGGACCTACAATGAGCAGTTCTTC
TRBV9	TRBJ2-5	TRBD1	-	CASSALRGTGQETQYF	TGTGCCAGCAGCGCCCTCCGAGGGACAGGGCAAGAGACCCAGTACTTC
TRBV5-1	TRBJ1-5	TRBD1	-	CASSPGTANQPQHF	TGCGCCAGCAGCCCCGGGACAGCTAATCAGCCCCAGCATTTT
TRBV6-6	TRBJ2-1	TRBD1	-	CASSYSRTGSYNEQFF	TGTGCCAGCAGTTATTCGAGGACAGGGTCCTACAATGAGCAGTTCTTC
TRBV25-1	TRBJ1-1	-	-	CASSRAGGAFF	TGTGCCAGCTCACGGGCAGGAGGAGCTTTCTTT
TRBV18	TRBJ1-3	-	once	CASSPSGVSGNTIYF	TGTGCCAGCTCACCATCGGGGGTCTCTGGAAACACCATATATTTT
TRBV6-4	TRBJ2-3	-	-	CASSEGPPPDTQYF	TGTGCCAGCAGTGAGGGCCCCCCGCCAGATACGCAGTATTTT
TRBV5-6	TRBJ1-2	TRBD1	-	CASSEGDRGFLGYTF	TGTGCCAGCAGTGAAGGGGACAGGGGATTTTTGGGCTACACCTTC
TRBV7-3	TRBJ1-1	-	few	CASSPRLNTEAFF	TGTGCCAGCAGCCCGCGACTAAACACTGAAGCTTTCTTT
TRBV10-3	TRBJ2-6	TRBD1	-	CAQSQGVSGANVLTF	TGTGCCCAAAGCCAGGGGGTCTCTGGGGCCAACGTCCTGACTTTC
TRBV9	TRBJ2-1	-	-	CASSPQGTHNEQFF	TGTGCCAGCAGCCCCCAAGGGACTCACAATGAGCAGTTCTTC
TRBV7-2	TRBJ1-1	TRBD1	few	CASSPRTGLAFF	TGTGCCAGCAGTCCTAGGACAGGGCTAGCTTTCTTT
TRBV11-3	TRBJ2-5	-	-	CASSLRRGEVWETQYF	TGTGCCAGCAGCTTAAGACGCGGGGAGGTGTGGGAGACCCAGTACTTC
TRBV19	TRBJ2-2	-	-	CASRTGTANTGELFF	TGTGCCAGTAGAACAGGGACCGCGAACACCGGGGAGCTGTTTTTT
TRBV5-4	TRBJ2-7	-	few	CASSPYNGEQYF	TGTGCCAGCAGTCCCTATAATGGCGAGCAGTACTTC
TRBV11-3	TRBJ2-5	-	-	CASSSRRGGERETQYF	TGTGCCAGCAGTTCCCGGAGGGGCGGGGAAAGGGAGACCCAGTACTTC
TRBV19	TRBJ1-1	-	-	CASSPWGGVRTEAFF	TGTGCCAGTAGTCCCTGGGGGGGGGTACGCACTGAAGCTTTCTTT
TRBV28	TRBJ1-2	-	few	CASSLTGYGYTF	TGTGCCAGCAGTTTGACGGGCTATGGCTACACCTTC
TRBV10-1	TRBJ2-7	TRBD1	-	CASSESIGTGGGGYEQYF	TGCGCCAGCAGTGAGTCGATTGGGACAGGGGGCGGCGGCTACGAGCAGTACTTC
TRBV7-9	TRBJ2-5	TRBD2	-	CASSLGGGQETQYF	TGTGCCAGCAGCTTAGGGGGGGGGCAAGAGACCCAGTACTTC
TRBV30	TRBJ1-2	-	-	CAWSRGKPYGYTF	TGTGCCTGGAGTCGGGGGAAGCCTTATGGCTACACCTTC
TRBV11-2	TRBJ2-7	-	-	CASSLRGTTYLSYEQYF	TGTGCCAGCAGCTTAAGGGGGACTACCTACCTCTCCTACGAGCAGTACTTC
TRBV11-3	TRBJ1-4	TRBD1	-	CASSPGQGNEKLFF	TGTGCCAGCAGTCCGGGACAGGGAAATGAAAAACTGTTTTTT
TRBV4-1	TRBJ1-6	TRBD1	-	CASSQEAGGAQSYNSPLHF	TGCGCCAGCAGCCAAGAGGCAGGGGGCGCTCAATCCTATAATTCACCCCTCCACTTT
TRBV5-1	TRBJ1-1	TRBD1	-	CASSVQGAPDTEAFF	TGCGCCAGCAGCGTGCAGGGGGCGCCGGACACTGAAGCTTTCTTT
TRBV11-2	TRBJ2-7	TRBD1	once	CASSVNMDRRYYEQYF	TGTGCCAGCAGCGTTAATATGGACAGGCGATACTACGAGCAGTACTTC
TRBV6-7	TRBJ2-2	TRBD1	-	CASSQIGTGPLPNTGELFF	TGTGCCAGCAGTCAGATTGGGACAGGCCCTCTTCCGAACACCGGGGAGCTGTTTTTT
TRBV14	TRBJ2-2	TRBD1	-	CASSQDGTGGTGELFF	TGTGCCAGCAGCCAAGACGGTACAGGGGGGACCGGGGAGCTGTTTTTT
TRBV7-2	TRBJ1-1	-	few	CASSLRSEGAFF	TGTGCCAGCAGCTTACGATCGGAGGGGGCTTTCTTT
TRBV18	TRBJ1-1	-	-	CASSPSAGVMNTEAFF	TGTGCCAGCTCACCATCGGCAGGGGTCATGAACACTGAAGCTTTCTTT
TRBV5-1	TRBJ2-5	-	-	CASSLERQQETQYF	TGCGCCAGCAGCTTGGAACGTCAGCAAGAGACCCAGTACTTC
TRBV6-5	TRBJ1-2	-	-	CASSLHPGAMGYTF	TGTGCCAGCAGCTTACACCCAGGGGCGATGGGCTACACCTTC
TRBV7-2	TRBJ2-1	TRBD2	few	CASSLGLISGGVGEQFF	TGTGCCAGCAGCTTAGGCCTCATTAGCGGGGGGGTTGGTGAGCAGTTCTTC
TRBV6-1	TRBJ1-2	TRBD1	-	CASSRGHGYTF	TGTGCCAGCAGCAGGGGGCATGGCTACACCTTC
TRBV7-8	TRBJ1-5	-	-	CASKLGGGRFGNQPQHF	TGTGCCAGCAAACTGGGAGGGGGGAGGTTTGGCAATCAGCCCCAGCATTTT
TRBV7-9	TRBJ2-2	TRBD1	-	CASRRKLGQDVTGELFF	TGTGCCAGCAGACGAAAGTTAGGACAGGATGTGACCGGGGAGCTGTTTTTT
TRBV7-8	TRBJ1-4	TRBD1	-	CASSPDRAGEKLFF	TGTGCCAGCAGCCCGGACAGGGCAGGAGAAAAACTGTTTTTT
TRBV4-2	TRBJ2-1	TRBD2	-	CASSLSGGAHNEQFF	TGTGCCAGCAGCCTTAGCGGGGGGGCGCACAATGAGCAGTTCTTC
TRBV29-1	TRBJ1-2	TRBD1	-	CSVVAGGYGYTF	TGCAGCGTTGTTGCAGGGGGCTATGGCTACACCTTC
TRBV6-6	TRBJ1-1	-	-	CASSKGTTPEAFF	TGTGCCAGCAGTAAAGGGACAACCCCTGAAGCTTTCTTT
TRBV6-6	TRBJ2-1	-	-	CASSYRGYNEQFF	TGTGCCAGCAGTTACCGGGGTTACAATGAGCAGTTCTTC
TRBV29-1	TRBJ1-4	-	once	CSAAPTGVGDEKLFF	TGCAGCGCCGCCCCGACGGGGGTCGGTGATGAAAAACTGTTTTTT
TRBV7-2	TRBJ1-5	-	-	CASSTAGPGNQPQHF	TGTGCCAGCAGCACCGCGGGCCCTGGCAATCAGCCCCAGCATTTT
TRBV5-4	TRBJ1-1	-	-	CASRLTGSTEAFF	TGTGCCAGCAGGCTCACAGGGAGCACTGAAGCTTTCTTT